A selection of T cell receptor beta chains follows, all from one sample in a study of blood T cells in healthy people across ages. In TCRdb, the 5' RACE reads were re-called with MiXCR into one record per CDR3 protein. This table has 1.5 million to 2 million distinct CDR3 sequences, roughly 27% appearing once. The source material was blood. The receptors shown here come from a woman aged 25 to 39 in good health. The CDR3 runs from the conserved cysteine through the conserved F or W. Fields, in order: V gene, J gene, D gene, clone size, CDR3 protein, CDR3 DNA. The D gene is left open where the match is weak. The size of a clone is reported for some rows only, either as once, few or many, or as a class for expanded clones.

>TRBV6-5|TRBJ1-2|TRBD1|few
CASSYPGQGENGYTF
TGTGCCAGCAGTTACCCGGGACAGGGAGAAAATGGCTACACCTTC
>TRBV29-1|TRBJ1-2|.|.
CSVLGAGRTYGYTF
TGCAGCGTTCTCGGGGCAGGCCGGACTTATGGCTACACCTTC
>TRBV3-1|TRBJ2-1|.|many
CASSRGPIYNEQFF
TGTGCCAGCAGCAGGGGACCCATATACAATGAGCAGTTCTTC
>TRBV30|TRBJ2-3|.|.
CAWILTGNTDTQYF
TGTGCCTGGATTTTAACGGGAAACACAGATACGCAGTATTTT
>TRBV12-3/TRBV12-4|TRBJ1-6|.|.
CASSVGLSSSPLHF
TGTGCCAGCAGTGTAGGACTGAGTAGCTCACCCCTCCACTTT
>TRBV7-2|TRBJ2-1|.|.
CASTYGGEQFF
TGTGCCAGCACCTATGGAGGAGAGCAGTTCTTC
>TRBV3-1|TRBJ2-5|.|few
CASKTEAETQYF
TGTGCCAGCAAGACGGAGGCAGAGACCCAGTACTTC
>TRBV30|TRBJ2-1|TRBD2|few
CAWSVPRRGGRNEQFF
TGTGCCTGGAGTGTACCTAGGCGGGGGGGCCGAAATGAGCAGTTCTTC
>TRBV9|TRBJ2-5|.|.
CASSPQQSLPPNGQYF
TGTGCCAGCAGCCCCCAGCAGAGCCTACCGCCAAATGGGCAGTACTTC
>TRBV7-2|TRBJ2-7|TRBD2|many
CASSLGGRGSKQYF
TGTGCCAGCAGCTTGGGCGGGAGAGGTTCAAAGCAGTACTTC
>TRBV7-9|TRBJ2-3|TRBD1|few
CAMKTGDPNTQYF
TGTGCCATGAAAACAGGGGATCCCAATACGCAGTATTTT
>TRBV10-3|TRBJ2-4|.|many
CAISESGGALAKNIQYF
TGTGCCATCAGTGAGTCGGGGGGAGCCTTAGCCAAAAACATTCAGTACTTC
>TRBV15|TRBJ2-7|.|.
CATSRPGRNYYEQYF
TGTGCCACCAGCAGACCTGGGCGGAATTACTACGAGCAGTACTTC
>TRBV12-5|TRBJ2-5|TRBD2|few
CASAREGGETQYF
TGTGCTAGTGCCCGGGAGGGAGGAGAGACCCAGTACTTC
>TRBV29-1|TRBJ2-7|.|.
CSVEDPQGLAYEQYF
TGCAGCGTTGAAGATCCCCAGGGGTTGGCCTACGAGCAGTACTTC
>TRBV12-3/TRBV12-4|TRBJ2-7|.|.
CASSFTVVGVDEQYF
TGTGCCAGCAGTTTCACTGTCGTGGGAGTAGATGAGCAGTACTTC
>TRBV5-5|TRBJ1-1|.|.
CATRIGLNTVAFF
TGTGCCACCAGGATTGGGTTGAACACTGTAGCTTTCTTT
>TRBV7-8|TRBJ2-5|TRBD2|.
CASSLLRAERGETQYF
TGTGCCAGCAGCTTATTGCGGGCTGAGCGGGGGGAGACCCAGTACTTC
>TRBV10-3|TRBJ2-7|.|few
CAISEGPVFEQYF
TGTGCCATCAGTGAGGGCCCAGTTTTCGAGCAGTACTTC
>TRBV11-2|TRBJ2-7|TRBD2|.
CASSLHQQAGVPEQYF
TGTGCCAGCAGCTTACACCAGCAAGCGGGAGTTCCCGAGCAGTACTTC
>TRBV6-5|TRBJ2-7|TRBD2|many
CASSLRTSGSRDEQYF
TGTGCCAGCAGCCTTCGGACTAGCGGGAGTCGCGACGAGCAGTACTTC
>TRBV6-1|TRBJ2-4|TRBD1|few
CASNQQGAKNIQYF
TGTGCCAGCAACCAACAGGGGGCGAAGAACATTCAGTACTTC
>TRBV15|TRBJ1-2|TRBD1|once
CTTSDRTGDYGYTF
TGTACCACCAGCGACCGGACAGGGGACTATGGCTACACCTTC
>TRBV11-2|TRBJ1-2|TRBD1|few
CASSLKLTGVKRGYTF
TGTGCCAGCAGCTTAAAATTAACAGGGGTGAAACGGGGCTACACCTTC
>TRBV3-1|TRBJ2-1|TRBD2|few
CASSHGLDRNEQFF
TGTGCCAGCAGCCATGGACTAGACCGCAATGAGCAGTTCTTC
>TRBV2|TRBJ1-5|.|.
CASSHRQHNQPQHF
TGTGCCAGCAGCCATAGACAGCACAATCAGCCCCAGCATTTT
>TRBV28|TRBJ2-7|TRBD2|many
CASRPGLAGYSYEQYF
TGTGCCAGCAGGCCGGGACTAGCGGGGTACTCCTACGAGCAGTACTTC
>TRBV18|TRBJ1-6|.|.
CASSPPGTSNNSPLHF
TGTGCCAGCTCACCTCCCGGGACATCTAATAATTCACCCCTCCACTTT
>TRBV4-1|TRBJ2-5|TRBD2|few
CASSQQNEREKETQYF
TGCGCCAGCAGCCAACAGAACGAGCGGGAGAAAGAGACCCAGTACTTC
>TRBV21-1|TRBJ1-2|.|.
CASSKALKGRGYGYTF
TGTGCCAGCAGCAAAGCGCTCAAGGGGAGAGGCTATGGCTACACCTTC
>TRBV11-2|TRBJ2-3|TRBD2|few
CASSAPGGDTQYF
TGTGCCAGCAGCGCCCCGGGAGGGGATACGCAGTATTTT
>TRBV18|TRBJ2-7|.|.
CASSPRKDDEQYF
TGTGCCAGCTCACCACGAAAAGATGACGAGCAGTACTTC
>TRBV29-1|TRBJ2-1|TRBD2|.
CSVVRREGLSRHNEQFF
TGCAGCGTTGTGAGACGGGAGGGCCTATCTAGACACAATGAGCAGTTCTTC
>TRBV28|TRBJ2-7|TRBD1|many
CASSPSDRVSYEQYF
TGTGCCAGCAGTCCGTCCGACAGGGTCTCCTACGAGCAGTACTTC
>TRBV27|TRBJ2-5|.|.
CASSPVARWQFQETQYF
TGTGCCAGCAGTCCCGTGGCGCGGTGGCAGTTCCAAGAGACCCAGTACTTC
>TRBV5-1|TRBJ2-1|.|.
CASSSYNGYNEQFF
TGCGCCAGCAGCTCCTATAACGGCTACAATGAGCAGTTCTTC
>TRBV19|TRBJ1-5|TRBD1|.
CATLDRGWNQPQHF
TGTGCCACCCTGGACAGGGGATGGAATCAGCCCCAGCATTTT
>TRBV20-1|TRBJ1-4|TRBD1|.
CGTGENEKLFF
TGCGGAACAGGGGAAAATGAAAAACTGTTTTTT
>TRBV19|TRBJ2-1|.|few
CASSMGWGSSYNEQFF
TGTGCCAGTAGTATGGGTTGGGGTAGCTCCTACAATGAGCAGTTCTTC
>TRBV6-6|TRBJ1-4|.|once
CASSPRLRAEKLFF
TGTGCCAGCAGCCCACGGTTGCGGGCTGAAAAACTGTTTTTT